This T cell receptor (beta chain) is drawn from a study of shared clonotypes between healthy human individuals. As defined, naive CD8 cells were CD45RO-negative and positively selected for CCR7, with terminally differentiated effector memory CD45RA+ cells excluded. Here immunoSEQ multiplex PCR was the method, and the copy in TCRdb shows in-frame clones only, minus some. The profile shows around 1.9 million clones, roughly 91% of them singletons. This clonotype originated in a man younger than 30 in good health. Some clones in this sample may be carry-over from other donors' samples. Sequenced: naive CD8+ T cells from PBMCs.

The CDR3 DNA sequence: TGTGCCAGCAGTTTATCCCCGGGGGGGACATCTTTACACGAGCAGTACTTC. Its translation: CASSLSPGGTSLHEQYF. The V call is TRBV28, the J call TRBJ2-7; TRBD2 matches at 8 bases. This CDR3 comprises 17 residues. With 1 base clipped from V and 5 bases from J, the junction kept 13 bases outside the gene matches. Germline CDR1 is MDHEN and CDR2 is SYDVKM.